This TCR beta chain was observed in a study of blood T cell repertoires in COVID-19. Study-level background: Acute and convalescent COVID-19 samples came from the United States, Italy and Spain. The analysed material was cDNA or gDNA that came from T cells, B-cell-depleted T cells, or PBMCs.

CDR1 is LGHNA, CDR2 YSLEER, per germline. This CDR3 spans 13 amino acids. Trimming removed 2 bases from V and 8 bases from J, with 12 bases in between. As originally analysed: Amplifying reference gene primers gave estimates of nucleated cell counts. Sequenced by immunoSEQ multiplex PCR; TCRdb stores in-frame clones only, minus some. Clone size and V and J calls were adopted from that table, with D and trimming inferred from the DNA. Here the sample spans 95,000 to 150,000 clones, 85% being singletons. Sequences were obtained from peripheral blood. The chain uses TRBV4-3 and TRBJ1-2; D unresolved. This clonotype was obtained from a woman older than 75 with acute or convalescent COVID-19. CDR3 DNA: TGCGCCAGCAGCCAAAGGGTCGGGGAAGGCTACACCTTC. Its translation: CASSQRVGEGYTF.